What follows describes a single TCR beta chain. Its antigen is unknown. The sample is drawn from a study of OX40 agonist ivuxolimab in advanced cancers. Study-wide points: Average numbers of expanded clones were greater in CD8+ T cells than in CD4+.

Produced via immunoSEQ multiplex PCR; TCRdb's table is partial and in-frame only. The repertoire includes about 93,000 clones, roughly 94% of them detected once, and over 2% sits in the top ten. The CDR3 length is 11 residues. CDR1 and CDR2 from the germline V gene are MDHEN and SYDVKM. V lost 4 bases, J lost 12 bases, and 10 bases lay in between. This clonotype was sampled from an adult with an advanced solid tumor such as melanoma, head and neck, liver or kidney cancer. Sequencing used CD4+ or CD8+ T cells sorted from blood, obtained in a trial of the OX40 agonist ivuxolimab. V gene TRBV28 combines with J gene TRBJ2-4; D is unclear. The DNA of the CDR3 is TGTGCCAGCAGTTCAAACATAAATCAGTACTTC. Residues: CASSSNINQYF.